This T cell receptor beta chain was documented in a study of Siglec-9 on CD8 T cells in melanoma. Profiling relied on immunoSEQ multiplex PCR, and the TCRdb table lists in-frame clones only, not all of them. The repertoire has about 30,000 clones, less than 85% of them found once; the top ten carry less than 7%. Turning to this clone: Its antigen is not known.

The study's findings and limits: Siglec-9 reportedly marks and regulates an effector memory CD8+ T-cell subset apparently accumulating in melanoma tumors.

The specimen was Siglec-9- CD8+ T cells sorted from blood. The receptor was derived from a human donor in good health.

The CDR3 reads CASSLWGRAEQETQYF. The CDR3 nucleotides read TGTGCCAGCAGTTTATGGGGCCGGGCCGAACAAGAGACCCAGTACTTC. The V and J genes are TRBV27 and TRBJ2-5; a weak D match, TRBD1 (5 bases). The ends were cut back, 1 base at V and 2 bases at J, with 14 bases in the middle. This CDR3 spans 16 amino acids. Germline V gene data show CDR1 as MNHEY and CDR2 as SMNVEV (reference sequence).